The TCR beta chain described here comes from a study of PD-L1 blockade in urothelial cancer. Overall study context: Blood-derived samples held a median around 140,000 T cells. Study-wide findings and caveats: Tumor-associated TCR clones expanded more in blood at 3 weeks in patients with durable benefit.

Germline lookup yields CDR1 SEHNR and CDR2 FQNEAQ (reference sequence). The ends lost 4 bases at V and 5 bases at J; junction bases unmatched: 2. The CDR3 is made up of 13 amino acids. About this clone itself: Antigen unknown.

Profiling relied on immunoSEQ multiplex PCR, and the TCRdb table lists in-frame clones only, not all of them. The sample has tens of thousands of clones, 60% to 80% seen once. The chain joins TRBV7-9 to TRBJ1-5, with TRBD1 matching over 7 bases. The sequence came from a man between 65 and 85 years old with urothelial cancer. The source was PBMCs, collected around atezolizumab (anti-PD-L1) treatment. CDR3 residues: CASSSGQYQPQHF. Written as DNA, the CDR3 is TGTGCCAGCAGCTCGGGACAGTATCAGCCCCAGCATTTT.